The 25 T cell receptor beta chains below all came from one sample that was sequenced in a study of regulatory T cells in long-lasting Graves disease listed by TCRdb under 2021. The protocol used for the library was multiplex PCR. The sample was run on an Illumina HiSeq 4000. iRepertoire HTBI primers and Arm-PCR amplification of CDR3 regions were used to construct TCR beta libraries. TCRdb trimmed public reads at Q25 via fastp, called clones via MiXCR and kept in-frame beta chains. Identical CDR3 proteins give one entry, which carries the most common genes and DNA. The sample data list 420,000 or so distinct CDR3 sequences, and over 15% of these were observed just once. Of the sample, about a quarter is held by the ten largest clones. The time point label on this specimen signifies: newly diagnosed GD, antithyroid drugs for less than 3 months. For both TCR sequencing and RNA sequencing, RNA was extracted from PBMCs using TRIzol.

Separately, the same data were catalogued under a study of T cells in Graves' hyperthyroidism and ophthalmopathy.

Specimen: peripheral blood mononuclear cells (PBMCs), collected at new diagnosis, from a patient treated with antithyroid drugs. Every receptor here comes from a young woman with Graves disease. Donor details come from another sample of the same person, matched by shared clones.

This clonotype was picked up a small number of times. The chain recombines TRBV30 with TRBJ1-5; D is uncertain. Trimming shortened V by 2 bases and J by 3 bases, and 8 bases separated the two germline ends. CDR3 length: 13 residues. From germline, CDR1 is GTSNPN and CDR2 SVGIG (reference sequence). Here the CDR3 reads CAWSRATNQPQHF. CDR3 nucleotide sequence: TGTGCCTGGAGTAGGGCCACCAATCAGCCCCAGCATTTT.

This clonotype occurred many times. The chain joins TRBV12-3 or TRBV12-4 to TRBJ2-1; possible D gene TRBD2, 5 bases. Trimming stripped 0 bases from V and 5 bases from J, with 8 bases between. The CDR3 covers 14 residues. This CDR3 reads CASSLAYGDNEQFF. The CDR3 bases are TGTGCCAGCAGTTTAGCGTACGGGGACAATGAGCAGTTCTTC.

Regarding this clonotype: This likely reflects a read error, since a far larger clone is one base away. The chain uses TRBV7-9 and TRBJ2-7; D unclear. Germline values: CDR1 SEHNR, CDR2 FQNEAQ (reference sequence). This CDR3 has 15 amino acids. CDR3 amino acids: CANSLGGSIGYEQYF. CDR3 DNA sequence: TGTGCCAACAGCTTAGGTGGCTCCATCGGGTACGAGCAGTACTTC.

On this clonotype: Germline is not matched at one junction end, which may reflect a read error. The chain combines TRBV11-3 with TRBJ1-2, with D possibly matching TRBD1 (5 bases). There are 10 residues in the CDR3. Germline assignment: CDR1 SGHNT and CDR2 YENEEA. The CDR3 loop reads CASSWGFLNF. In nucleotides, the CDR3 is TGTGCCAGCAGCTGGGGGTTTTTGAACTTC.

This clonotype has at least ten counts. The genes are TRBV7-8 and TRBJ2-7; possibly TRBD2 for D (5 bases). Trimming took off 1 base at V and 2 bases at J, with 15 bases between the two ends. This CDR3 has 16 residues. CDR1 is SGHVS and CDR2 is FQNEAQ in the germline V gene. The CDR3 DNA reads TGTGCCAGCAGCTTAGATGAGGGAATTTCGACCTACGAGCAGTACTTC. Amino acids: CASSLDEGISTYEQYF. Looking up the rest from reference TRBV7-8 and TRBJ2-7 gives the full variable domain: GAGVSQSPRYKVAKRGQDVALRCDPISGHVSLFWYQQALGQGPEFLTYFQNEAQLDKSGLPSDRFFAERPEGSVSTLKIQRTQQEDSAVYLCASSLDEGISTYEQYFGPGTRLTVT.

V gene TRBV9 combines with J gene TRBJ2-1; no clear D gene. Germline V gene sequence: CDR1 SGDLS, CDR2 YYNGEE. The CDR3 covers 13 residues. Trimming pared 5 bases from V and 9 bases from J, leaving 15 bases between. DNA of the CDR3: TGTGCCAGCAGTACCGTTTTATCGAGTGAGCAGTTCTTC. Translating gives CASSTVLSSEQFF.

About this clonotype itself: A much more abundant neighbour one base away suggests this may be a read error. This rearrangement joins TRBV12-3 or TRBV12-4 to TRBJ1-5; a weak D match, TRBD1 (5 bases). This CDR3 is 14 amino acids long. The V end was cut by 5 bases, the J end by 3 bases, with 11 bases between. The CDR3 loop reads CASSRDSDNQPQHF. The CDR3 coding sequence is TGTGCCAGCAGTCGAGACAGTGACAATCAGCCCCAGCATTTT.

This clonotype appeared many times. CDR3 DNA: TGCAGTGCTAGAGATCAGGGACGCTCCTACAATGAGCAGTTCTTC. This encodes CSARDQGRSYNEQFF. The chain uses TRBV20-1 and TRBJ2-1; D is tentatively TRBD1 or TRBD2 (5 bases each). V was trimmed by 0 bases and J by 0 bases, leaving 9 bases between them. The germline CDR1 and CDR2 sequences are DFQATT and SNEGSKA (reference sequence). This CDR3 spans 15 amino acids.

The chain combines TRBV9 with TRBJ1-2; 7 positions agree with TRBD1. This CDR3 has 20 residues. Per germline, CDR1 SGDLS and CDR2 YYNGEE. The V and J ends lost 3 bases and 5 bases, in that order; junction bases with no gene match: 25. The CDR3 protein is CASSASNRDRTNKKGYGYTF. The DNA for the CDR3 is TGTGCCAGCAGCGCTTCAAACCGGGACAGAACCAACAAAAAGGGATATGGCTACACCTTC. Full variable domain (rest looked up from reference TRBV9 and TRBJ1-2): DSGVTQTPKHLITATGQRVTLRCSPRSGDLSVYWYQQSLDQGLQFLIQYYNGEERAKGNILERFSAQQFPDLHSELNLSSLELGDSALYFCASSASNRDRTNKKGYGYTFGSGTRLTVV.

There are a few counts of this clonotype. The chain links TRBV28 to TRBJ1-5; 7 nucleotides align to TRBD1. CDR1 is MDHEN, CDR2 SYDVKM, per germline. There are 16 residues in the CDR3. V was pared by 5 bases and J by 0 bases, with 7 bases of the junction left unmatched. The CDR3 region has the DNA TGTGCCAGCAGTCGCCCACAGGGGAATAGCAATCAGCCCCAGCATTTT. Encoded protein: CASSRPQGNSNQPQHF.

This clonotype was recorded a few times. The chain is built from TRBV20-1 and TRBJ2-5; D uncertain. Germline CDR1 reads DFQATT; CDR2 reads SNEGSKA (reference sequence). Trimming stripped 4 bases from V and 2 bases from J, with 8 bases between. This CDR3 has 12 amino acids. CDR3 nucleotides: TGCAGTGCTATTGCAGTTCAAGAGACCCAGTACTTC. The encoded protein is CSAIAVQETQYF.

This clonotype was observed many times. V usage is TRBV30 and J usage is TRBJ2-1, with D hard to call. Germline CDR1 reads GTSNPN; CDR2 reads SVGIG (reference sequence). V gave up 4 bases and J gave up 7 bases, with 8 bases separating them. This CDR3 is 11 amino acids long. The CDR3 region has the DNA TGTGCCTGGACCGTGGGTAATGAGCAGTTCTTC. As protein: CAWTVGNEQFF.

In its sample, this clonotype was seen a few times. V is TRBV19 and J is TRBJ2-1; TRBD2 aligns across 7 bases. Germline CDR1 LNHDA, CDR2 SQIVND (reference sequence). Germline trimming cut 6 bases from V and 0 bases from J; bases unmatched to any gene: 2. The CDR3 is 14 residues long. For the CDR3, the DNA is TGTGCCAGTAGGGGGGGGATCTCCTACAATGAGCAGTTCTTC. It yields the protein CASRGGISYNEQFF.

This clonotype was seen repeatedly, ten times or more. V is TRBV27 and J is TRBJ2-7; the D gene is possibly TRBD2 (5 bases). V was trimmed by 6 bases and J by 2 bases, leaving 11 bases between them. The CDR3 extends over 13 amino acids. Per the germline V gene, CDR1 is MNHEY and CDR2 is SMNVEV (reference sequence). The CDR3 sequence: CASSPRGTYEQYF. The CDR3 coding sequence is TGTGCCAGCAGCCCCCGGGGAACCTACGAGCAGTACTTC.

A remark on this clonotype: The conserved phenylalanine or tryptophan is not found at the CDR3 terminus, so this likely reflects a read error. Because the CDR3's place on the DNA is in doubt, the DNA is left out and the CDR3 is given as listed by TCRdb. The gene calls are TRBV11-3 and TRBJ2-2; the D call in the table, TRBD2, was not verified against the DNA. The CDR3 spans 14 residues, counting both ends. Looked up from germline, CDR1 is SGHNT and CDR2 is YENEEA. The CDR3: CASSFAGGPGEVFL.

The sample holds many counts of this clonotype. The rearrangement joins TRBV7-9 to TRBJ2-7; D is ambiguous. This CDR3 is 11 amino acids long. Per germline, CDR1 SEHNR and CDR2 FQNEAQ (reference sequence). Trimming pared 5 bases from V and 6 bases from J, leaving 8 bases between. CDR3 sequence (DNA): TGTGCCAGCAGCCCTCTTCTCGAGCAGTACTTC. The encoded protein is CASSPLLEQYF.

This chain links TRBV9 with TRBJ1-1, with no clear D. Germline V gene lookup returns CDR1 SGDLS and CDR2 YYNGEE. The length of the CDR3 is 14 residues. V was clipped by 0 bases and J by 10 bases, with 16 bases between them. The CDR3 DNA reads as TGTGCCAGCAGCGTAGATGAGACACCCGCTGGAGCTTTCTTT. Its translation: CASSVDETPAGAFF.

The chain uses TRBV6-1 and TRBJ2-1; 11 nucleotides align to TRBD2. The end of the DNA fits TRBJ2-5 better, so the J call may be wrong. This CDR3 comprises 15 residues. Germline loops: CDR1 MNHNS, CDR2 SASEGT. CDR3 protein: CAISAGTSGQETQYF. CDR3 nucleotide sequence: TGTGCCATCAGCGCCGGGACTAGCGGACAAGAGACCCAGTACTTC.

This clonotype was found many times. The chain is built from TRBV11-2 and TRBJ2-1; D gene ambiguous. This CDR3 has 13 amino acids. Deletions cut 1 base from V and 7 bases from J, with 8 bases between. Germline loops: CDR1 SGHAT, CDR2 FQNNGV. The chain's CDR3 is CASSLVETNEQFF. In DNA form, the CDR3 reads TGTGCCAGCAGCTTAGTGGAGACGAATGAGCAGTTCTTC.

This clonotype came up a few times. DNA for the CDR3: TGCGCCAGCAGCTTGGAGCGAGCGGGAGGGCCCTCCGGGGAGCTGTTTTTT. It yields the protein CASSLERAGGPSGELFF. The chain carries TRBV5-1 and TRBJ2-2; 10 positions agree with TRBD2. Germline V gives CDR1 SGHRS, CDR2 YFSETQ. CDR3 length equals 17 residues. V shed 0 bases, J shed 6 bases, and the junction held 8 bases outside the gene matches.

This chain links TRBV6-1 with TRBJ1-4, with D perhaps TRBD1 (5 bases). CDR1 and CDR2 from the germline V gene are MNHNS and SASEGT. With 7 bases removed from V and 6 bases from J, the gap between germline ends came to 18 bases. This CDR3 comprises 15 residues. DNA for the CDR3: TGTGCCAGCAATCAACGGAGAGGGGACGATGAAAAACTGTTTTTT. Its translation is CASNQRRGDDEKLFF.

The rearrangement links TRBV7-2 to TRBJ2-7; TRBD1 matches 11 bases. Germline V lookup: CDR1 SGHTA, CDR2 FQGNSA. V lost 5 bases, J lost 3 bases, and 6 bases stayed unmatched. The CDR3 has 15 amino acids. The CDR3 bases are TGTGCCAGCAGCACCGCCGGGACAGGGGGCTACGAGCAGTACTTC. Translating gives CASSTAGTGGYEQYF.

The chain has TRBV5-1 and TRBJ1-1; D unresolved. The CDR3 sequence is 13 residues long. V was pared by 5 bases and J by 3 bases, with 11 bases between. Germline values: CDR1 SGHRS, CDR2 YFSETQ. CDR3 nucleotide sequence: TGCGCCAGCAGTCCAAGCATTCACACTGAAGCTTTCTTT. Its translation is CASSPSIHTEAFF.

This clonotype was counted many times. The chain recombines TRBV20-1 with TRBJ1-2; 7 bases fit TRBD1. CDR1 and CDR2 (germline): DFQATT, SNEGSKA (reference sequence). This CDR3 is 14 amino acids long. The V gene end was trimmed by 0 bases and the J gene end by 4 bases; junction bases not matched to a gene: 5. CDR3 region: CSAREGDRVYGYTF. The CDR3 coding sequence is TGCAGTGCTAGAGAGGGGGACAGAGTCTATGGCTACACCTTC.

V gene TRBV7-3 combines with J gene TRBJ2-1; 15 bases are a match to TRBD2. From germline, CDR1 is SGHTA and CDR2 FQGTGA. The V gene end was trimmed by 1 base and the J gene end by 8 bases; junction bases not matched to a gene: 3. The CDR3 loop spans 16 amino acids. The chain's CDR3 is CASSLSGTSGRYEQFF. The CDR3 region has the DNA TGTGCCAGCAGCTTAAGTGGGACTAGCGGGAGGTATGAGCAGTTCTTC.